This T cell receptor beta chain comes out of a study of blood T cell repertoires in COVID-19. The germline gives CDR1 LNHNV, CDR2 YYDKDF (reference sequence). Trimming took 4 bases from V and 4 from J, leaving 17 bases between them. This CDR3 contains 16 residues. The repertoire was sequenced with immunoSEQ multiplex PCR; TCRdb's copy has only in-frame clones and lacks some. Of hundreds of thousands of clones listed, more than 80% are singletons. Sequencing was done on a sample of PBMCs or T cells enriched from blood (not recorded which). The chain combines TRBV15 with TRBJ2-1; D is possibly TRBD2 (6 bases). The receptor comes from a man between 18 and 35 years old who had recovered from COVID-19. The CDR3 loop is CATSKRVSGSYNEQFF. CDR3 sequence (DNA): TGTGCCACCAGCAAGCGTGTTAGCGGAAGTTACAATGAGCAGTTCTTC.